Below are 23 T cell receptor beta chains sequenced from a single sample in a study of neurological immune-mediated disorders. TCRdb ran MiXCR on the 5' RACE reads and lists one entry per CDR3 protein. The sample includes about 74,000 distinct CDR3 sequences, 4% to 6% seen only once; the top ten take around 7.2%. Source material: PBMCs. The receptors derive from a man aged 18 to 30 with multiple sclerosis.

This clonotype was seen at least ten times. The chain combines TRBV7-2 with TRBJ1-5; the D is unclear. The germline V and J ends were trimmed by 3 bases and 2 bases, with 8 bases remaining between them. The CDR3 spans 14 residues. Germline V gives CDR1 SGHTA, CDR2 FQGNSA. This chain's CDR3 is CASSFGSGNQPQHF. The CDR3 nucleotides are TGTGCCAGCAGCTTTGGGAGCGGCAATCAGCCCCAGCATTTT.

This clonotype showed up just a few times. A much bigger clone sits one base away, suggesting this may be a read error. The chain joins TRBV28 to TRBJ1-6, with TRBD1 as a possible D gene (6 bases). The CDR3 extends over 12 amino acids. V was clipped by 6 bases and J by 12 bases, with 12 bases between them. The germline V gene encodes CDR1 MDHEN and CDR2 SYDVKM. Here the CDR3 DNA reads TGTGCCAGCAGCCTAATCAGGGGACCCCTCCACTTT. This codes for CASSLIRGPLHF.

This clonotype was seen ten or more times. The junction and the germline gene differ at one end; a read error may be behind it. This chain joins TRBV5-5 and TRBJ2-1; 7 nucleotides match TRBD2. There are 12 residues in the CDR3. CDR1 is SGHKS and CDR2 is YYEKEE in the germline V gene (reference sequence). Written as DNA, the CDR3 is TGTGCCAGCAGCTTGGCCCGGCGGGAGCCGTTCTTC. Translation gives CASSLARREPFF.

This clonotype was counted ten times or more. The gene calls are TRBV3-1 and TRBJ1-2; possibly TRBD1 for D (5 bases). The CDR3 is 15 amino acids. V dropped 1 base and J dropped 6 bases, with 15 bases sitting between them. Germline-derived CDR1 and CDR2 are LGHDT and YNNKEL (reference sequence). CDR3 nucleotides: TGTGCCAGCAGCCAAGGATCGGCAGGGTCCGATGGCTACACCTTC. It specifies CASSQGSAGSDGYTF.

This clonotype was detected a few times. This may stem from a read error, because a much larger clone lies one nucleotide away. The chain is built from TRBV12-3 or TRBV12-4 and TRBJ2-3; D might be TRBD2 (6 bases). This CDR3 spans 12 amino acids. The CDR3 sequence: CANSFIRGTQYF. CDR3 DNA: TGTGCCAACAGTTTTATCCGGGGGACGCAGTATTTT.

This clonotype was found many times. CDR3: CSAREGGGRQKETQYF. The CDR3 nucleotides are TGCAGTGCTAGAGAGGGTGGGGGCAGACAAAAAGAGACCCAGTACTTC. This sequence joins TRBV20-1 and TRBJ2-5, with a weak D call TRBD1 (6 bases). The CDR3 is made up of 16 amino acids. Trimming took off 0 bases at V and 3 bases at J, with 17 bases between the two ends. In germline, CDR1 is DFQATT, CDR2 SNEGSKA (reference sequence).

This clonotype was seen ten or more times. V and J are TRBV7-2 and TRBJ1-2, with 7 bases aligning to TRBD1. The junction had 7 bases not matched to a gene; V was cut back by 3 bases and J by 6 bases. This CDR3 contains 14 residues. CDR1 SGHTA and CDR2 FQGNSA come from the germline V gene. CDR3 in amino acids: CASSFRQGIDGYTF. The DNA for the CDR3 is TGTGCCAGCAGCTTTCGACAGGGAATAGATGGCTACACCTTC.

This clonotype was detected only a few times. With a much larger clone just one base away, this may be a read error. The V call is TRBV7-2, the J call TRBJ2-1; no clear D gene. Germline CDR1 is SGHTA and CDR2 is FQGNSA. V lost 0 bases and J 7 bases, leaving 10 bases between the germline ends. The CDR3 covers 14 residues. The CDR3, as DNA: TGTGCCAGCAGCTTAGCAACAATGAAAAATGAGCAGTTCTTC. Translation: CASSLATMKNEQFF. The variable domain in full, completed from reference TRBV7-2 and TRBJ2-1, reads GAGVSQSPSNKVTEKGKDVELRCDPISGHTALYWYRQSLGQGLEFLIYFQGNSAPDKSGLPSDRFSAERTGGSVSTLTIQRTQQEDSAVYLCASSLATMKNEQFFGPGTRLTVL.

This clonotype was found many times. V is TRBV12-3 or TRBV12-4 and J is TRBJ1-2; TRBD1 is a possible D gene (6 bases). V lost 7 bases and J lost 13, with 19 bases in between. CDR3 length equals 12 residues. This CDR3 reads CASTPGQRSITF. The CDR3 coding sequence is TGTGCCAGCACACCAGGACAGCGATCAATCACCTTC.

This clonotype appeared many times. This sequence joins TRBV12-3 or TRBV12-4 and TRBJ2-7; D not resolved. Trimming left V 7 bases short and J 5 bases short, with 21 bases between. The CDR3 runs 15 residues. This chain's CDR3 is CASTFESRMADEQYF. DNA of the CDR3: TGTGCCAGCACCTTCGAATCCAGGATGGCAGACGAGCAGTACTTC.

Of note for this clonotype: Since a much larger clone is just one base distant, this may be a read error. This rearrangement joins TRBV5-1 to TRBJ1-2; 7 positions match TRBD1. V gave up 3 bases and J gave up 8 bases; unmatched junction bases: 13. Germline CDR1 SGHRS, CDR2 YFSETQ. The CDR3 covers 15 residues. CDR3 in amino acids: CASSSGQMALEGYTF. In DNA form, the CDR3 reads TGCGCCAGCAGCTCGGGACAGATGGCCCTGGAAGGCTACACCTTC.

At least ten counts were recorded for this clonotype. The CDR3 is CAIRDFQETQYF. The CDR3 bases are TGTGCCATCAGGGACTTCCAAGAGACCCAGTACTTC. This sequence joins TRBV10-3 and TRBJ2-5, with D perhaps TRBD2 (5 bases). The CDR3 spans 12 residues. Germline V gene data show CDR1 as ENHRY and CDR2 as SYGVKD. Trimming stripped 6 bases from V and 1 base from J, with 6 bases between.

This clonotype was detected ten times or more. This chain joins TRBV29-1 and TRBJ1-4; D not certain. This CDR3 contains 10 residues. V was trimmed by 6 bases and J by 8 bases, leaving 7 bases between them. Germline V gene data show CDR1 as SQVTM and CDR2 as ANQGSEA. CDR3 amino acids: CSVRNEKLFF. The CDR3 DNA is TGCAGCGTCCGGAACGAAAAACTGTTTTTT.

This clonotype was observed a handful of times. The chain links TRBV7-2 to TRBJ2-3; TRBD2 is a possible D gene (5 bases). V lost 2 bases and J lost 15, with 15 bases in between. CDR1 SGHTA and CDR2 FQGNSA come from the germline V gene. The CDR3 spans 12 residues. This chain's CDR3 is CASSLNPASCYF. Written as DNA, the CDR3 is TGTGCCAGCAGCTTAAATCCGGCTAGCTGCTATTTT. Looking up the rest from reference TRBV7-2 and TRBJ2-3 gives the full variable domain: GAGVSQSPSNKVTEKGKDVELRCDPISGHTALYWYRQSLGQGLEFLIYFQGNSAPDKSGLPSDRFSAERTGGSVSTLTIQRTQQEDSAVYLCASSLNPASCYFGPGTRLTVL.

This clonotype was picked up many times. The gene calls are TRBV28 and TRBJ2-7; D gene uncertain. The CDR3 runs 12 residues. V was shortened by 6 bases and J by 2 bases, with 8 bases between the two germline ends. Germline values: CDR1 MDHEN, CDR2 SYDVKM. In DNA, the CDR3 is TGTGCCAGCAGGCCTCGGGCCTACGAGCAGTACTTC. It encodes CASRPRAYEQYF.

This clonotype has at least ten counts. The genes are TRBV30 and TRBJ1-2, with D hard to call. This CDR3 has 13 amino acids. Germline V gene sequence: CDR1 GTSNPN, CDR2 SVGIG (reference sequence). V gave up 1 base and J gave up 4 bases, with 10 bases separating them. The DNA of the CDR3 is TGTGCCTGGAGTGCGTCAGGCCTCTATGGCTACACCTTC. Translating gives CAWSASGLYGYTF.

A note on this clonotype: It may be a read error: a sequence one base away is much more abundant. The rearrangement uses TRBV6-2 or TRBV6-3 and TRBJ2-5, with a weak D call TRBD2 (6 bases). The CDR3 has 15 amino acids. Germline lookup yields CDR1 MNHEY and CDR2 SVGEGT. Trimming pared 4 bases from V and 3 bases from J, leaving 15 bases between. The DNA of the CDR3 is TGTGCCAGCAGTTTCACGACTAGAGGGGAAGAGACCCAGTACTTC. Amino acid sequence: CASSFTTRGEETQYF.

This clonotype was seen many times. The chain recombines TRBV5-1 with TRBJ2-1; D remains unclear. The V gene lost 0 bases and the J gene lost 7 bases, with 11 bases spanning the gap. The CDR3 runs to 14 residues. Germline V lookup: CDR1 SGHRS, CDR2 YFSETQ. The CDR3: CASSLGSVGNEQFF. The CDR3 DNA reads as TGCGCCAGCAGCTTGGGGTCTGTGGGGAATGAGCAGTTCTTC.

This clonotype turned up a few times. Germline is not matched at one junction end, which may reflect a read error. The rearrangement links TRBV7-9 to TRBJ1-5; D call uncertain. Per the germline V gene, CDR1 is SEHNR and CDR2 is FQNEAQ (reference sequence). This CDR3 has 12 amino acids. In DNA form, the CDR3 reads TGTGCCAGCAGCTTTGAGAATCAGCCCCAGAATTTT. It encodes CASSFENQPQNF.

Only a few counts were recorded for this clonotype. The V gene is TRBV19, the J gene TRBJ1-5; 7 positions match TRBD1. This CDR3 comprises 15 residues. Germline assignment: CDR1 LNHDA and CDR2 SQIVND (reference sequence). J gave up 0 bases and V 7 bases, and 6 bases lay outside the gene matches. The CDR3 reads CASTIGGLSNQPQHF. As DNA, the CDR3 is TGTGCCAGTACCATAGGGGGCCTTAGCAATCAGCCCCAGCATTTT.

This clonotype was counted a few times. The DNA of the CDR3 is TGTGCCAGCCGTGGACCGGTACATAACATTCAGTACTTC. This encodes CASRGPVHNIQYF. V gene TRBV7-9 combines with J gene TRBJ2-4; D remains unclear. Germline V lookup: CDR1 SEHNR, CDR2 FQNEAQ (reference sequence). The CDR3 consists of 13 residues. V shed 8 bases and J shed 7 bases, with 15 bases lying between them.

This rearrangement joins TRBV5-1 to TRBJ2-5, with D tentatively TRBD2 (6 bases). V dropped 4 bases and J dropped 2 bases, with 12 bases sitting between them. This CDR3 is built from 14 residues. Germline V gene sequence: CDR1 SGHRS, CDR2 YFSETQ. CDR3 sequence: CASSLGTPQETQYF. CDR3 DNA: TGCGCCAGCAGCCTCGGGACTCCACAAGAGACCCAGTACTTC.

In its sample, this clonotype was seen many times. The chain couples TRBV5-1 to TRBJ1-1; 7 bases line up with TRBD1. Germline CDR1 reads SGHRS; CDR2 reads YFSETQ. Trimming took 2 bases from V and 7 from J; bases not matched to a gene: 2. The CDR3 runs 12 residues. The CDR3 protein is CASSFSGGEAFF. The CDR3 DNA is TGCGCCAGCAGCTTCTCAGGGGGTGAAGCTTTCTTT.